The clone carrying this T cell receptor (beta chain) was seen repeatedly, ten times or more. The entry originates in a study of early T cells in non-severe SARS-CoV-2 infection. V dropped 0 bases and J dropped 2; count of bases not matched to a gene: 3. The CDR3 is made up of 14 amino acids. Germline V gene sequence: CDR1 DFQATT, CDR2 SNEGSKA (reference sequence). TCRdb itself ran the 5' RACE reads through MiXCR, one entry per CDR3 protein. The table has tens of thousands of distinct CDR3 sequences, 5.6% seen once; the top ten hold 6.8%. The sample taken for sequencing was whole blood. The receptor was derived from an adult who was a healthcare worker with PCR-confirmed SARS-CoV-2 infection or an uninfected control (not recorded which). The J gene is TRBJ2-5, the V gene TRBV20-1, with 7 nucleotides matching TRBD2. For the CDR3, the DNA is TGCAGTGCTAGAGATATGCGGGGGCAAGAGACCCAGTACTTC. Translating gives CSARDMRGQETQYF.